This T cell receptor (beta chain) was identified during a study of CD8 T cells in ankylosing spondylitis. A remark on this clonotype: The antigen remains unidentified.

The CDR3 runs to 19 residues. V lost 1 base, J lost 1 base, and 22 bases lay in between. Germline V gene data show CDR1 as LGHDT and CDR2 as YNNKEL (reference sequence). Overall study results and limits: Made up of several highly homologous variants, a TCR beta motif appeared characteristic of ankylosing spondylitis blood. Researchers reportedly found disease-linked clones significantly enriched in matched ankylosing spondylitis synovial fluid.

MiXCR, applied by TCRdb to the 5' RACE reads, yields one record per CDR3 protein. The sample gives roughly 450,000 distinct CDR3 sequences, approximately 26% of which show up once; 0.89% is in the top ten. This chain uses TRBV3-1 with TRBJ1-1; D might be TRBD1 (5 bases). The TCR sequence derives from a male donor with ankylosing spondylitis. The sequencing input was blood, either unsorted or a sorted T cell fraction (not recorded which). CDR3 in DNA: TGTGCCAGCAGCCAAGCGGCGGCGCTCTCCTGGGGGAGGAACACTGAAGCTTTCTTT. This translates into CASSQAAALSWGRNTEAFF.